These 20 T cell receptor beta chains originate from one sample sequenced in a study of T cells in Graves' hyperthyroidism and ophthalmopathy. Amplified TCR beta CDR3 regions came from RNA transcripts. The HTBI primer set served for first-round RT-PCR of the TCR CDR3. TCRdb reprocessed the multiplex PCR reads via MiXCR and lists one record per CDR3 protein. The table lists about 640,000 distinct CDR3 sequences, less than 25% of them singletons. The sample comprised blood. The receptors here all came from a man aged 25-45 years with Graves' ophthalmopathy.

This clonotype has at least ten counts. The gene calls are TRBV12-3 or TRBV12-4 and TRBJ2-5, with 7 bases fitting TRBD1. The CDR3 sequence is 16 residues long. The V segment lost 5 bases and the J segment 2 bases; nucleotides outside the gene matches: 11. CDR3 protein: CASSPSGTVNQETQYF. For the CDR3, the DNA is TGTGCCAGCAGTCCCTCCGGGACAGTAAATCAAGAGACCCAGTACTTC.

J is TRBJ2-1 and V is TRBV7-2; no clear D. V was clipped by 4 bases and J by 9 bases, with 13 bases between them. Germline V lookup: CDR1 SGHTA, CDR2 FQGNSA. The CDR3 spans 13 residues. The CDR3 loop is CASSSPNYLEQFF. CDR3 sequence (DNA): TGTGCCAGCAGCTCACCTAATTATCTTGAGCAGTTCTTC.

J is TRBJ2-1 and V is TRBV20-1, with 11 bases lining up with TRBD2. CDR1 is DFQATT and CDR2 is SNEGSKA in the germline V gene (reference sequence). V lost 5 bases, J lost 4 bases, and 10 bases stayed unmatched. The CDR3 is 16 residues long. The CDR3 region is CSALPLLAGDYNEQFF. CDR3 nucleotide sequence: TGCAGTGCTCTTCCTTTACTAGCGGGAGATTACAATGAGCAGTTCTTC.

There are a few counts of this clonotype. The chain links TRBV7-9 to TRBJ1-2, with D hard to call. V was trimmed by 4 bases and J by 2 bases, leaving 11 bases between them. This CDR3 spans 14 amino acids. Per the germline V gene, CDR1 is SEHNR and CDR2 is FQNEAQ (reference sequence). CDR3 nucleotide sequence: TGTGCCAGCAGCTCGGTCGACTCAAACTATGGCTACACCTTC. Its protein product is CASSSVDSNYGYTF.

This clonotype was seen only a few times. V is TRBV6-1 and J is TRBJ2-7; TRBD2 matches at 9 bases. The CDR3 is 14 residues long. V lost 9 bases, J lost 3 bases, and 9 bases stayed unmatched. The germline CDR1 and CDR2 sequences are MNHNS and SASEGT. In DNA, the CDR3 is TGTGCCAGTTCTATAGCGGGAGTAGGCTACGAGCAGTACTTC. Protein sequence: CASSIAGVGYEQYF.

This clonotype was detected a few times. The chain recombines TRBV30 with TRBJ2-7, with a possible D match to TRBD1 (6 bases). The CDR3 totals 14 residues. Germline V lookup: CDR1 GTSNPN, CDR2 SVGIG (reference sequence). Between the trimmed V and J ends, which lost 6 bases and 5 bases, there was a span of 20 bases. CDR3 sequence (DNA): TGTGCCTGCACTACAGGGACCCTGTCGGACGAGCAGTACTTC. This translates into CACTTGTLSDEQYF. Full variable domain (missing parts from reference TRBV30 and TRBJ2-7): SQTIHQWPATLVQPVGSPLSLECTVEGTSNPNLYWYRQAAGRGLQLLFYSVGIGQISSEVPQNLSASRPQDRQFILSSKKLLLSDSGFYLCACTTGTLSDEQYFGPGTRLTVT.

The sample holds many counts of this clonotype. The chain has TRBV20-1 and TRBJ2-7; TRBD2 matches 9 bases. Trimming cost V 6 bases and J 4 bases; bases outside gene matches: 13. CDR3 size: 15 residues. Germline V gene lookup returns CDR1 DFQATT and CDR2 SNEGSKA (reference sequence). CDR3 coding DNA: TGCAGTGCCAGCCACCCGACTAGCGGCAGTTACGAGCAGTACTTC. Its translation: CSASHPTSGSYEQYF.

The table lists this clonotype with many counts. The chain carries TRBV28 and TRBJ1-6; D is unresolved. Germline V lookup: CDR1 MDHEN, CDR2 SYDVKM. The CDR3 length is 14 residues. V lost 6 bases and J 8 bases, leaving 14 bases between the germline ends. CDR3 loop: CASSPTVGYSPLHF. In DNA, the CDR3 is TGTGCCAGCAGCCCAACAGTTGGGTATTCACCCCTCCACTTT.

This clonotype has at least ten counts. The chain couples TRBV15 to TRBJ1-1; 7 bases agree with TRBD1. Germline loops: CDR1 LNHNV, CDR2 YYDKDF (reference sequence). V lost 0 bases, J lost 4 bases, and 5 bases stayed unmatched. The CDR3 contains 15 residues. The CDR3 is CATSRDLTGATEAFF. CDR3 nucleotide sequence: TGTGCCACCAGCAGAGACCTTACAGGGGCCACTGAAGCTTTCTTT.

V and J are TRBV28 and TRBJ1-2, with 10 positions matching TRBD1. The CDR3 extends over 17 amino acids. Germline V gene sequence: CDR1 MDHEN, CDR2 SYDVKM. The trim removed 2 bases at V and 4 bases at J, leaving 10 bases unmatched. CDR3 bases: TGTGCCAGCAGTTTACACCGCCGGGACAGGGGCACCTATGGCTACACCTTC. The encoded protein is CASSLHRRDRGTYGYTF.

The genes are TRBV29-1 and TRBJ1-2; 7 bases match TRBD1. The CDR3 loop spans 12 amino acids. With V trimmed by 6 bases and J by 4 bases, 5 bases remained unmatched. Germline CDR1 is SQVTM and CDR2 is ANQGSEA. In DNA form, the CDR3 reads TGCAGCGTGCGGGGACAGTTCTATGGCTACACCTTC. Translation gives CSVRGQFYGYTF.

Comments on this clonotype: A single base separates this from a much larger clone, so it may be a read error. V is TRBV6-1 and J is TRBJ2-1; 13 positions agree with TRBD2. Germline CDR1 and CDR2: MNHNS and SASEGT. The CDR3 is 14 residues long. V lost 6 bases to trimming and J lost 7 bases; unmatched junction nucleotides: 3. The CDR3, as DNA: TGTGCCAGCAGGGGGGGACTAGCGGGGAATGAGCAGTTCTTC. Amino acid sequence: CASRGGLAGNEQFF.

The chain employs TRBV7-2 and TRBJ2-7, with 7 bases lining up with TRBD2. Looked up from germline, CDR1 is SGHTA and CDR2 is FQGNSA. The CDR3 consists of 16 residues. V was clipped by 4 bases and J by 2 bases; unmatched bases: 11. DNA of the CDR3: TGTGCCAGCAGCTCCGCAGGGAGGGACTTCACCTACGAGCAGTACTTC. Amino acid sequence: CASSSAGRDFTYEQYF. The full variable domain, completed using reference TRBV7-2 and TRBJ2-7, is GAGVSQSPSNKVTEKGKDVELRCDPISGHTALYWYRQSLGQGLEFLIYFQGNSAPDKSGLPSDRFSAERTGGSVSTLTIQRTQQEDSAVYLCASSSAGRDFTYEQYFGPGTRLTVT.

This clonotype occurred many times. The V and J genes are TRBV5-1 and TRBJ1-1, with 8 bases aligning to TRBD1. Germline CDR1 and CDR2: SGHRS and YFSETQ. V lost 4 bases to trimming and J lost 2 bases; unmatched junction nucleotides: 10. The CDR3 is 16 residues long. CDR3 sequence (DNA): TGCGCCAGCAGCCCGGGGACAGGACTGGACAACACTGAAGCTTTCTTT. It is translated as CASSPGTGLDNTEAFF. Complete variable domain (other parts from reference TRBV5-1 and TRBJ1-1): KAGVTQTPRYLIKTRGQQVTLSCSPISGHRSVSWYQQTPGQGLQFLFEYFSETQRNKGNFPGRFSGRQFSNSRSEMNVSTLELGDSALYLCASSPGTGLDNTEAFFGQGTRLTVV.

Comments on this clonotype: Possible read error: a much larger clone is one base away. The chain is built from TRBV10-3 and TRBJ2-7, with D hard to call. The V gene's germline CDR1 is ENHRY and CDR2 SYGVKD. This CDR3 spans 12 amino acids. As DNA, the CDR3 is TGTGCCATCAGTGAGAACTCCTACGAGCAGCACTTC. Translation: CAISENSYEQHF.

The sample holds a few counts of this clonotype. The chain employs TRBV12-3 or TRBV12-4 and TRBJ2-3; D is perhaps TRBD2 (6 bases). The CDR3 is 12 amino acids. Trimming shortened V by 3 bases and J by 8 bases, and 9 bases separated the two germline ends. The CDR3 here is CASSLEGPTQYF. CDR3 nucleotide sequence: TGTGCCAGCAGTTTGGAGGGGCCTACGCAGTATTTT.

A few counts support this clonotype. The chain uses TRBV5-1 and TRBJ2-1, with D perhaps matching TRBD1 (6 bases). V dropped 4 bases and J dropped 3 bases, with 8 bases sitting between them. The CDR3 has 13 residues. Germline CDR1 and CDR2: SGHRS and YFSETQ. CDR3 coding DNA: TGCGCCAGCAGCATGGACAGCTACAATGAGCAGTTCTTC. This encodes CASSMDSYNEQFF.

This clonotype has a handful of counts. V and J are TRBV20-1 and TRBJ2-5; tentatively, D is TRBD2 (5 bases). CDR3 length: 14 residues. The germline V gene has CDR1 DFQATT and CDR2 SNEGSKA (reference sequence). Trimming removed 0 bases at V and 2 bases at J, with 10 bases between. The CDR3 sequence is CSAREALAQETQYF. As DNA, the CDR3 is TGCAGTGCTAGAGAGGCGCTAGCTCAAGAGACCCAGTACTTC.

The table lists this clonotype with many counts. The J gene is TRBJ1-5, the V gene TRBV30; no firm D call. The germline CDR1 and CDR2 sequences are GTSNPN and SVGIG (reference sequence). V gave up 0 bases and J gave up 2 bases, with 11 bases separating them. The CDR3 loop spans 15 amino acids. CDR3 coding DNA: TGTGCCTGGAGTGTATCGGGGATGGGCAATCAGCCCCAGCATTTT. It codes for CAWSVSGMGNQPQHF.

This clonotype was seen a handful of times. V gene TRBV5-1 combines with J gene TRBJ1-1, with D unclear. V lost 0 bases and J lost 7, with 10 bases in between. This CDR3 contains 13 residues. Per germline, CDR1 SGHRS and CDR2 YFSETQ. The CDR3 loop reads CASSLGAPLEAFF. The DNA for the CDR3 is TGCGCCAGCAGCTTGGGAGCACCGCTTGAAGCTTTCTTT.